The TCR beta chain under discussion was sequenced for a study of shared clonotypes between healthy human individuals. Using immunoSEQ multiplex PCR, the repertoire was profiled, and TCRdb retains in-frame clones only, with some absent. The sample comprises 600,000 to 800,000 clones, around 70% of which are singletons, and 1.8% rests with the top ten. Per germline, CDR1 MDHEN and CDR2 SYDVKM. The CDR3 is 16 amino acids. The V end lost 2 bases, the J end lost 0 bases, and 11 bases lay between the germline ends. The sequence was obtained from a woman in her twenties or thirties in good health. Sample: memory CD4+ T cells sorted from blood. Subset reported: CD45RA-negative fraction. The J gene is TRBJ1-5, the V gene TRBV28; perhaps TRBD1 as D (5 bases). The CDR3 DNA reads as TGTGCCAGCAGTTTAGGGTCGGGGGGTAGCAATCAGCCCCAGCATTTT. It translates to CASSLGSGGSNQPQHF.